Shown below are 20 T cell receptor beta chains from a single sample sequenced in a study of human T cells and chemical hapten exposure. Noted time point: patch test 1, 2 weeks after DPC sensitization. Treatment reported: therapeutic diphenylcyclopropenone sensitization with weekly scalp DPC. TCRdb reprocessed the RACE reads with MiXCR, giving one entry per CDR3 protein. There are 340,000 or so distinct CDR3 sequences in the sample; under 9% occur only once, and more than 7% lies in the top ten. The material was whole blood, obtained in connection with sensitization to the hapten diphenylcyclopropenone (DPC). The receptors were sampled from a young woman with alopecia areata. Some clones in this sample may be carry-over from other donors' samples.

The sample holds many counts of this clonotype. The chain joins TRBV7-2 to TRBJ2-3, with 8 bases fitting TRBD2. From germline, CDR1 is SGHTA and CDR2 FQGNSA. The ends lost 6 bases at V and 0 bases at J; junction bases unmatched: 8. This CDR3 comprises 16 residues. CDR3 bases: TGTGCCAGCAGTTTAAAGACTAGCGCTAGCACAGATACGCAGTATTTT. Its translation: CASSLKTSASTDTQYF. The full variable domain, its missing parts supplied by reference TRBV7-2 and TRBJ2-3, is GAGVSQSPSNKVTEKGKDVELRCDPISGHTALYWYRQSLGQGLEFLIYFQGNSAPDKSGLPSDRFSAERTGGSVSTLTIQRTQQEDSAVYLCASSLKTSASTDTQYFGPGTRLTVL.

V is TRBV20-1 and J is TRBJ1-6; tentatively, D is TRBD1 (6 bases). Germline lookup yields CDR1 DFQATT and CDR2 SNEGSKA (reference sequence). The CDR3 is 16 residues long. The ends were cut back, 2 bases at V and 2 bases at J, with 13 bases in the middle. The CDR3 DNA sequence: TGCAGTGCTAGAATGCCACAGGGAACCTATAATTCACCCCTCCACTTT. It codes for CSARMPQGTYNSPLHF.

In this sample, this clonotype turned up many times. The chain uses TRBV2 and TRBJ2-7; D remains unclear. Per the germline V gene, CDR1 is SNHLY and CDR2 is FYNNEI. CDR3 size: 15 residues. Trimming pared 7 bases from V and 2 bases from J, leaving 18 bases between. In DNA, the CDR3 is TGTGCCAGCAAAACCACTTCTTATTCTCCCTACGAGCAGTACTTC. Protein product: CASKTTSYSPYEQYF. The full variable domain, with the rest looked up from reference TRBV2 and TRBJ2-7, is EPEVTQTPSHQVTQMGQEVILRCVPISNHLYFYWYRQILGQKVEFLVSFYNNEISEKSEIFDDQFSVERPDGSNFTLKIRSTKLEDSAMYFCASKTTSYSPYEQYFGPGTRLTVT.

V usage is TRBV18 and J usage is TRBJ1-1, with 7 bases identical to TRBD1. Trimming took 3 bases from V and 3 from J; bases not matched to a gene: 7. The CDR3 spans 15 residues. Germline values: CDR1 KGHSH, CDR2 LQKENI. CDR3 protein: CASSPGTVEYTEAFF. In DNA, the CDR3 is TGTGCCAGCTCACCTGGGACAGTGGAATACACTGAAGCTTTCTTT.

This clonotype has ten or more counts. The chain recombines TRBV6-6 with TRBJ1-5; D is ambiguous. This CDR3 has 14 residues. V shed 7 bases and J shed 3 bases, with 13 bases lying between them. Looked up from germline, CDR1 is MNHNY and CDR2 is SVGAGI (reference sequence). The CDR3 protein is CASTSAGINQPQHF. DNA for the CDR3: TGTGCCAGCACCTCTGCGGGTATCAATCAGCCCCAGCATTTT.

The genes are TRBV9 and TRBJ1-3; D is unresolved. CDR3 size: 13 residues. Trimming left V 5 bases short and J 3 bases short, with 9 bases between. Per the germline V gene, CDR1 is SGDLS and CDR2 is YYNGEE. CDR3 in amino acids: CASSSSLGNTIYF. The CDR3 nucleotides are TGTGCCAGCAGTAGCTCACTTGGAAACACCATATATTTT.

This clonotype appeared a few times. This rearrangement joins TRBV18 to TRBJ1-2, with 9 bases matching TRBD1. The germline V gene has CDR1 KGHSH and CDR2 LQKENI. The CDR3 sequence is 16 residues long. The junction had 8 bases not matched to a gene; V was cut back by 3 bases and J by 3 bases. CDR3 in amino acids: CASSPRTGDVDYGYTF. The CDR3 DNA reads TGTGCCAGCTCACCGAGGACAGGGGACGTGGACTATGGCTACACCTTC.

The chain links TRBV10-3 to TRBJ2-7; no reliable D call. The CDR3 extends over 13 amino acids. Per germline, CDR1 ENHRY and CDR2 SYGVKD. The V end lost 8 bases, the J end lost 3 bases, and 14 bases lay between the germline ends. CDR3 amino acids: CAIGPGLNYEQYF. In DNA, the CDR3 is TGTGCCATCGGTCCAGGTCTCAACTACGAGCAGTACTTC.

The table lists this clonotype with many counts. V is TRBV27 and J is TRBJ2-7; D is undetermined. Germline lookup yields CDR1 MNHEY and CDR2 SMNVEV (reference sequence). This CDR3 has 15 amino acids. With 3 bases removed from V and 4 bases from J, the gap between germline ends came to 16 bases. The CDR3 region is CASSFLPSPAYEQYF. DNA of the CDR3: TGTGCCAGCAGTTTCCTACCCTCGCCCGCGTACGAGCAGTACTTC.

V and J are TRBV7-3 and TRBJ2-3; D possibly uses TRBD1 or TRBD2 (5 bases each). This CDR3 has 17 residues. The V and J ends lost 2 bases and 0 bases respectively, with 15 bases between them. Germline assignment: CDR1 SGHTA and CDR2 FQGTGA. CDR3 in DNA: TGTGCCAGCAGCTTAGGCCCCCCGGGACGGAGCACAGATACGCAGTATTTT. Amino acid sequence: CASSLGPPGRSTDTQYF.

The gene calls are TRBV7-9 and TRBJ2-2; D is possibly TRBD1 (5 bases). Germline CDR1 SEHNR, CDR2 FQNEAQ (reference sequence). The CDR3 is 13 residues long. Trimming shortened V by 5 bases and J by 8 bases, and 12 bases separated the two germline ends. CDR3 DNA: TGTGCCAGCAGCGCACAGGAAGGAGGGGAGCTGTTTTTT. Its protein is CASSAQEGGELFF.

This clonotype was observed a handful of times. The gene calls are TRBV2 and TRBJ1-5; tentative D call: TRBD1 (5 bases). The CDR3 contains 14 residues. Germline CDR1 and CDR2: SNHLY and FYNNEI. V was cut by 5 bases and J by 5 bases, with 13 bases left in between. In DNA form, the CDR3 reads TGTGCCAGCAGTCGGCGCAGGGAGGATCAGCCCCAGCATTTT. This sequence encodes CASSRRREDQPQHF.

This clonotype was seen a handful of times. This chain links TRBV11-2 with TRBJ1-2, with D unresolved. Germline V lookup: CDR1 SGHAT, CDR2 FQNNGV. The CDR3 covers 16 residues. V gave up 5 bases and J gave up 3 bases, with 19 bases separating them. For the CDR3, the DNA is TGTGCCAGCAGCCATATAAGGACGGGAGACTACTATGGCTACACCTTC. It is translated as CASSHIRTGDYYGYTF.

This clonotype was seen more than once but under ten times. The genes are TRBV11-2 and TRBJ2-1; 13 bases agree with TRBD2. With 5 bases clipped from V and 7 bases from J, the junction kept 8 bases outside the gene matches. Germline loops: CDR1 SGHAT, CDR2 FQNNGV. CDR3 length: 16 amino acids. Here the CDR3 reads CASSPAGTSGENEQFF. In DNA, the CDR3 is TGTGCCAGCAGCCCGGCCGGGACTAGCGGGGAAAATGAGCAGTTCTTC. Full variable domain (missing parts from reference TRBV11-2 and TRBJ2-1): EAGVAQSPRYKIIEKRQSVAFWCNPISGHATLYWYQQILGQGPKLLIQFQNNGVVDDSQLPKDRFSAERLKGVDSTLKIQPAKLEDSAVYLCASSPAGTSGENEQFFGPGTRLTVL.

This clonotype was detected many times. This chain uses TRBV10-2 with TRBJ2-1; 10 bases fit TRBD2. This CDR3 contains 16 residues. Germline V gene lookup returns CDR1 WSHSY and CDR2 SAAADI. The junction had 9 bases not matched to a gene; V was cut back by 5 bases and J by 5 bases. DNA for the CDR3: TGCGCCAGCAGTAACCCGAGCGGGGGGGGGGACAATGAGCAGTTCTTC. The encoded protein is CASSNPSGGGDNEQFF.

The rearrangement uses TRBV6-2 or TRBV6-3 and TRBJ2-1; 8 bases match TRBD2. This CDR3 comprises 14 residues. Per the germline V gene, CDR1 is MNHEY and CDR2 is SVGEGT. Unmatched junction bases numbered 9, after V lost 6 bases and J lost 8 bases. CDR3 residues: CASSSAGGWDEQFF. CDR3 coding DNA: TGTGCCAGCAGCTCTGCGGGGGGCTGGGATGAGCAGTTCTTC.

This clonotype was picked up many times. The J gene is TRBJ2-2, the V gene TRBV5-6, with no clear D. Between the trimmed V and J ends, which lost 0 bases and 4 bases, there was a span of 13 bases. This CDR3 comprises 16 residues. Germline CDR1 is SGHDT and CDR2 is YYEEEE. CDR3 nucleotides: TGTGCCAGCAGCTTGGAGGCGGCAGGCAGCACCGGGGAGCTGTTTTTT. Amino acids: CASSLEAAGSTGELFF.

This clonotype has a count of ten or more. CDR3 DNA: TGTGCCAGCAGCCCTCGACTGCGAAGGGGGGAGACCCAGTACTTC. Translated: CASSPRLRRGETQYF. This chain joins TRBV7-2 and TRBJ2-5, with D perhaps matching TRBD1 (6 bases). The CDR3 is made up of 15 amino acids. Trimming shortened V by 5 bases and J by 5 bases, and 18 bases separated the two germline ends. CDR1 SGHTA and CDR2 FQGNSA come from the germline V gene.

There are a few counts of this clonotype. CDR3 coding DNA: TGCAGTGCAGCGAGACGGGGCACAGATACGCAGTATTTT. This codes for CSAARRGTDTQYF. The chain links TRBV20-1 to TRBJ2-3; no definite D call. Trimming shortened V by 6 bases and J by 1 base, and 11 bases separated the two germline ends. CDR1 DFQATT and CDR2 SNEGSKA come from the germline V gene (reference sequence). The CDR3 runs 13 residues.

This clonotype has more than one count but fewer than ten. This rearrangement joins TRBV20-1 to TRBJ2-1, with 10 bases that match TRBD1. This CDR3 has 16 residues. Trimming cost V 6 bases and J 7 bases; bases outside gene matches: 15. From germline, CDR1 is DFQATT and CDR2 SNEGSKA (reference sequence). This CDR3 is CSAPGTGTGAINEQFF. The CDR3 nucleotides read TGCAGTGCGCCCGGGACCGGGACAGGGGCCATAAATGAGCAGTTCTTC.